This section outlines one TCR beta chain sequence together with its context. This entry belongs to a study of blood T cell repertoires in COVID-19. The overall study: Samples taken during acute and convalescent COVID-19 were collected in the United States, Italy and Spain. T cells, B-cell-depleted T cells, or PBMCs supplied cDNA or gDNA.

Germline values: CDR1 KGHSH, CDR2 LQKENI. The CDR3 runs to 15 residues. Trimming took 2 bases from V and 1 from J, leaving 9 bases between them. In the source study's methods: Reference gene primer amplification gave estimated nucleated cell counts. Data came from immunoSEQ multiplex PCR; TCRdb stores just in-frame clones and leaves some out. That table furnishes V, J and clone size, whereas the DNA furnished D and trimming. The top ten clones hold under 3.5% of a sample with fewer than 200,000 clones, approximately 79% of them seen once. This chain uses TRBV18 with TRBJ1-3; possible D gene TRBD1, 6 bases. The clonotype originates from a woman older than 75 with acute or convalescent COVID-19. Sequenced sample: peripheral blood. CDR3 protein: CASSPVGTSGNTIYF. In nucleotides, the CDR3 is TGTGCCAGCTCACCAGTCGGGACATCTGGAAACACCATATATTTT.